Below, one TCR beta chain is given with its context. The specificity of this receptor is unknown. No much larger clonotype is one base removed from it; base qualities were not supplied. This sample was included in a study of cytomegalovirus exposure and HLA in healthy donors (dated by TCRdb to about 2017). In terms of the full investigation: In an earlier analysis of 587 of the donors, 276 Gb of sequence data and some 100 million unique TCR beta sequences from roughly 200 million T cells were reported. Approximately 300 gigabases of sequencing data and around 87 million unique TCR sequences were included in an early release covering about 700 HLA-typed donors. Among the roughly 400 genotyped donors, about 83% belonged to the genetic ancestry cluster associated with self-reported Caucasian donors. The study aimed to test whether cataloging public T cell receptors could reveal signatures of past pathogen exposure. The T cell repertoires of around 670 subjects were profiled by immunosequencing and related to cytomegalovirus serostatus. Besides the first cohort of roughly 640 subjects, a separate validation cohort made up of 120 different subjects was used. To predict cytomegalovirus infection status, the study brought together high-throughput TCR immunosequencing, statistical association of individual TCRs with disease status, and machine learning. A later analysis re-analyzed previously published TCR beta repertoires from approximately 670 donors and added high-resolution HLA genotyping to study TCR occurrence patterns. The later analysis used no new phenotypic data to find candidate immune exposures, relying instead on TCR beta sequences and their occurrence across donors. An earlier analysis of around 640 of the donors used high-throughput TCR beta sequencing to judge whether each TCR beta V gene segment behaved as functional or pseudogenic. Donor age, sex, ethnicity and CMV serostatus were compiled together with the repertoire data. A later genetic analysis used genome-wide SNP genotypes for 398 of the 666 donors, treating that subset as a discovery cohort. Every repertoire in the discovery cohort had been generated on one and the same sequencing platform. HLA typing included class I and class II loci at four-digit resolution. Typing coverage varied by locus: about 620-630 donors for A, B, C, DRB1 and DQB1; 500 to 550 for DQA1; more than 600 for DPA1; around 490 for DPB1. Roughly 5 DR-DQ haplotypes were handled as single units for association and clustering because linkage in the cohort was strong. Across approximately 400 genotyped donors of the cohort, an average of roughly 230,000 unique TCR beta nucleotide sequences per donor were sequenced, and roughly 17% of those sequences were non-productive. Overall study outcomes, separate from this receptor: Several of the top co-occurrence clusters appeared to be linked to parvovirus B19, influenza, CMV and Epstein-Barr virus, according to a later analysis. A group of highly shared sequence variants was considered likely to be a technical artifact of the sequencing pipeline. Linkage disequilibrium might explain the correlated functional status among segregating V segments, but an unknown experimental factor could not be excluded. Because some donors lacked HLA typing at each locus, the association tests relied only on the typed subset. Assigning TCR associations to individual alleles was difficult when HLA alleles, especially DR and DQ, strongly co-occurred. Some IMGT-functional V segments, including TRBV6-2 and TRBV6-3, could not be told apart with the 87-base-pair reads, so those segments were excluded. Most CMV-associated TCR beta chains appeared to be HLA-restricted in a later analysis, and the HLA associations seemed to be driven largely by CMV exposure. At a false discovery rate of 0.05, a later analysis linked about 17,000 TCR beta sequences to specific HLA alleles. The only immune exposure information available for the cohort was CMV serostatus. Because counts were too low, roughly 18 rarely observed V segments, including chromosome 9 orphons, were left out of the earlier analysis of roughly 600 of the donors. According to a later analysis, TCR association rates differed among HLA loci, with DRB1 alleles showing the most associated TCRs and HLA-C alleles showing the fewest. The classifier was reported to diagnose cytomegalovirus status with high specificity and sensitivity in both the original cohort and the validation cohort. The presence/absence analyses assumed that sequencing depth was roughly uniform across donors, and that assumption may not be true. A further reported finding was that TCR beta sequences accurately predicted the HLA-A and HLA-B alleles for most subjects in the first cohort. Broadly in line with IMGT annotations, most TCR beta V segments showed up in productive rearrangements about 87% or about 30% of the time in an earlier analysis of some 590 of the donors. The authors suggested that the approach could potentially be generalized to other disease states and immunological phenotypes. Compared with the approximately 720-donor mean, donors in an Asian-associated ancestry cluster had fewer N-insertions in productive TCRs, according to a later genetic analysis. An association between a missense DCLRE1C variant and V-gene and J-gene trimming of TCR beta chains was found in a later genetic analysis and replicated in an independent cohort. Across donors, most TCR sequences were observed very rarely, whereas some public TCRs were present in many individuals. Only TCR beta chains were sequenced in this cohort, and the absence of alpha or paired-chain data limited detectable features. The study listed 150 to 200 TCR beta chains as associated with cytomegalovirus. A few of the identified cytomegalovirus-associated TCR beta chains were confirmed in vitro to be specific for cytomegalovirus antigens. In a later analysis, HLA-associated TCR beta chains showed more clonal expansion and lower generation probabilities than non-associated chains that were equally common.

In total, 630 or so healthy bone marrow donors made up the cohort. All cohort members were sampled while nominally healthy, although unrecorded immune exposures were likely present. The donor tested CMV seronegative and was one of the 352 seronegative cohort members. A peripheral blood sample was collected from each donor, and TCR beta sequencing was performed on peripheral blood mononuclear cells. The Qiagen DNeasy Blood Extraction Kit was used to extract genomic DNA from the blood cell samples. CDR1 and CDR2, looked up from the germline V gene, are SGHAT and FQNNGV. The trim is 4 bases for V and 3 bases for J, with a gap of 18 bases between the germline ends. From cysteine to phenylalanine, the CDR3 is 16 amino acids long. Only the CDR3 part of the read is kept: 48 bases, read in frame from the first base. Preparation of the library involved the immunoSEQ multiplex PCR assay. The multiplex PCR relied on a mix of 60 forward primers for TCR Vbeta segments and 13 reverse primers for TCR Jbeta segments. The CDR3 region of rearranged TCR beta genes was amplified from genomic DNA with a multiplex PCR assay. Amplified TCR beta libraries were sequenced as 87-base-pair reads on the Illumina HiSeq System. In the authors' own workflow: Across the 600 to 700 repertoires, a later analysis counted 80 million or so unique TCR beta chains, some 11 million of which were shared by at least two donors. Raw reads were error-corrected and collapsed into unique sequences with a nearest-neighbor algorithm that merged closely related sequences to remove PCR and sequencing errors. CDR3 sequences were aligned to IMGT reference sequences to assign V, D and J gene segments. For a sequence to be retained, a match of at least six nucleotides was required to both a V gene segment and a J gene segment. Rearrangements were called productive when the CDR3 lacked stop codons and stayed in frame with V and J; all others were non-productive. Following IMGT convention, CDR3 was defined as the stretch from the second conserved V-encoded cysteine up to the conserved J-encoded phenylalanine. The earlier analysis of around 640 of the donors excluded sequences that lacked an unambiguous match to a single V gene segment. An earlier analysis of fewer than 750 of the donors called V segments functional above 56.7% productive rearrangements and segregating when the between-donor standard deviation exceeded 5%. A statistical classification framework was built for diagnosing cytomegalovirus status from the catalog of TCR beta chain sequences. A later analysis assigned V and J genes by comparing TCR nucleotide sequences with IMGT/GENE-DB human TR gene sequences. The TCRdist pipeline was used in a later analysis to assign CDR3 sequences and most-parsimonious VDJ recombination scenarios. In a later analysis, each TCR beta chain was defined by its CDR3 amino acid sequence together with its V-gene family, and reads lacking a unique V-gene family were excluded. A later analysis removed 550 to 650 highly shared, low-generation-probability nucleotide sequences to deal with suspected cross-contamination and a sequencing artifact. A later analysis calculated a clonal expansion index for each public chain from normalized within-repertoire ranks of inferred template counts. A later analysis computed generation probabilities with a VDJ recombination model fitted to out-of-frame rearrangements, and checked the results against IGoR. In a later analysis, TCR-TCR, TCR-HLA and TCR-CMV co-occurrence was scored with hypergeometric tests, and a repertoire-size bias correction was applied to TCR pairs. False discovery rates were estimated in a later analysis by permuting HLA or CMV assignments 20 times. In a later analysis, co-occurring TCRs were grouped with DBSCAN, and TCRdist sequence similarity was added when clustering was performed within HLA-allele-positive subsets. Co-occurrence clustering excluded repertoires with fewer than 30,000 or more than 120,000 public chains, plus five with anomalous nucleotide sharing. The table comes from immuneACCESS by way of TCRdb, which keeps in-frame sequences with V and J called. Part of the clones is missing from these tables; in studies checked, under half for an unresolved V gene and the rest for unknown reasons. V, J and clone size were drawn from that table, and D and trimming were deduced from the DNA. Counted in this sample were about 180,000 clones; 75% to 90% of them appeared once. Roughly 1.2% of the sample is in the top ten clones.

The clonotype was recovered from a boy aged 2 to 9 in good health and CMV-seronegative. The chain uses TRBV11-2 and TRBJ1-1; the D gene is not confidently resolved. The material sequenced was PBMCs. The DNA sequence reads TGTGCCAGCAGCTCCCCCCGGACGCGGGGAGACACTGAAGCTTTCTTT. Protein translation: CASSSPRTRGDTEAFF.